One sample yielded the 10 T cell receptor beta chains listed below, sequenced in a study of T cell clonality in common variable immunodeficiency (dated by TCRdb to the mid-2010s). The library was prepared using the immunoSEQ multiplex PCR assay. This immuneACCESS table, as held by TCRdb, lists in-frame sequences with V and J called but not all clones. Of the missing ones, under half trace to an unresolved V gene in checked studies; the others have no known cause. This sample has roughly 50,000 clones in the table, none counted a single time. Clones ranked in the top ten supply around 3.2% of the sample. Source material: peripheral blood mononuclear cells. The source is a person aged 18 to 69 in good health.

This clone has a handful of counts. The read halts 3 residues ahead of the CDR3 end, with the missing end drawn from the germline J gene. V and J are TRBV19 and TRBJ1-1, with 9 bases matching TRBD1. CDR1 and CDR2 from the germline V gene are LNHDA and SQIVND (reference sequence). The length of the CDR3 is 17 residues. The sequenced part of the CDR3 DNA is TGTGCCAGTAGTATAGAAAACTCAGGACAGGGGAAACTGAAA. Amino acids: CASSIENSGQGKLK. The entire CDR3 protein is CASSIENSGQGKLKAFF.

This clone was counted at least ten times. The CDR3 goes on 3 residues after the read ends, and that part is filled in from the germline J gene. The J gene is TRBJ2-3, the V gene TRBV19; a weak D match, TRBD1 (7 bases). CDR3 length: 17 amino acids. Germline assignment: CDR1 LNHDA and CDR2 SQIVND (reference sequence). V was trimmed by 4 bases and J by 0 bases, leaving 17 bases between them. CDR3 sequence: CASSNQAGGSSTDTQYF. CDR3 DNA, as far as it was read: TGTGCCAGTAGTAACCAAGCAGGGGGGTCTAGCACAGATACG.

This clone was observed many times. From the germline J gene comes the end of the CDR3, since the read stops 3 residues before it. The rearrangement uses TRBV10-3 and TRBJ2-7, with 7 bases fitting TRBD2. With V trimmed by 10 bases and J by 5 bases, 11 bases remained unmatched. CDR3 length: 13 amino acids. Germline V gives CDR1 ENHRY, CDR2 SYGVKD. CDR3 region: CATTWDGGDEQYF. Partial CDR3 DNA: TGTGCCACCACATGGGATGGGGGGGACGAG.

This clone has ten or more counts. The CDR3 loop is CASGLAGGTSGANVLTF. The part of the CDR3 DNA that was read is TGTGCCAGCGGGCTAGCAGGGGGTACTTCTGGGGCCAACGTC. The chain is built from TRBV13 and TRBJ2-6; 7 nucleotides line up with TRBD1. The read terminates 3 residues ahead of where the CDR3 ends, so the germline J gene completes it. V was clipped by 8 bases and J by 1 base; unmatched bases: 11. The CDR3 loop spans 17 amino acids. Germline CDR1 and CDR2: PRHDT and FYEKMQ (reference sequence).

This clone was seen at least ten times. From the germline J gene comes the end of the CDR3, since the read stops 3 residues before it. The chain links TRBV12-3 or TRBV12-4 to TRBJ2-7; 12 bases line up with TRBD2. V lost 7 bases and J lost 5; bases outside the gene matches: 6. This CDR3 contains 14 residues. CDR3: CASTTSGGYHEQYF. CDR3 bases read: TGTGCCAGCACCACTAGCGGGGGGTACCACGAG.

As to this clone: With the read ending 3 residues before the CDR3 end, the germline J gene is used to fill in that end. The J gene is TRBJ1-2, the V gene TRBV2; the match to TRBD1 covers 12 bases. From germline, CDR1 is SNHLY and CDR2 FYNNEI. The CDR3 length is 18 residues. V gave up 6 bases and J gave up 1 base; unmatched junction bases: 12. The CDR3 bases that were read are TGTGCCAGCAGAGAATCCGGGACAGGGGGCCCCCTTAACTATGGC. Protein sequence: CASRESGTGGPLNYG. Given in full, the CDR3 is CASRESGTGGPLNYGYTF.

This clone showed up many times. The CDR3 sequence is CASSPRWISGQGEETQYF. The part of the CDR3 DNA that was read is TGTGCCAGCAGTCCGCGCTGGATCTCGGGACAGGGGGAAGAGACC. The chain has TRBV12-3 or TRBV12-4 and TRBJ2-5; 11 bases are a match to TRBD1. The sequence runs out 3 residues before the end of the CDR3; the remainder is reconstructed from the germline J gene. This CDR3 has 18 amino acids. Losses at the gene ends were 5 bases for V and 3 bases for J; bases not matched to a gene: 14.

The table lists this clone with many counts. The read gets to within 3 residues of the CDR3 end, and the germline J gene fills in the rest. The chain links TRBV20-1 to TRBJ2-1; 8 bases agree with TRBD2. With 3 bases clipped from V and 9 bases from J, the junction kept 7 bases outside the gene matches. CDR3 size: 13 residues. The germline V gene has CDR1 DFQATT and CDR2 SNEGSKA (reference sequence). CDR3 region: CSASTGLGREQFF. The part of the CDR3 DNA that was read is TGCAGTGCTAGTACGGGACTAGGACGTGAG.

This clone was counted many times. The read ends 3 residues early relative to the CDR3; the germline J gene fills the gap. The chain combines TRBV5-1 with TRBJ1-1; D is unclear. V dropped 2 bases and J dropped 0 bases, with 11 bases sitting between them. CDR1 is SGHRS, CDR2 YFSETQ, per germline. The CDR3 has 15 amino acids. The part of the CDR3 DNA that was read is TGCGCCAGCAGCTTCCAGGAGGCTATGAACACTGAA. Protein: CASSFQEAMNTE. The CDR3, in full, reads CASSFQEAMNTEAFF.

A note on this clone: The CDR3 is cut off 3 residues early in the read; its end comes from the germline J gene. V and J are TRBV19 and TRBJ1-1, with D uncertain. Germline V CDR1 and CDR2: LNHDA, SQIVND (reference sequence). The CDR3 has 13 residues. V lost 5 bases and J 1 base, leaving 8 bases between the germline ends. Partial CDR3 DNA: TGTGCCAGTAGTGCGTTCCAGAACACTGAA. It translates to CASSAFQNTE. The entire CDR3 is CASSAFQNTEAFF.